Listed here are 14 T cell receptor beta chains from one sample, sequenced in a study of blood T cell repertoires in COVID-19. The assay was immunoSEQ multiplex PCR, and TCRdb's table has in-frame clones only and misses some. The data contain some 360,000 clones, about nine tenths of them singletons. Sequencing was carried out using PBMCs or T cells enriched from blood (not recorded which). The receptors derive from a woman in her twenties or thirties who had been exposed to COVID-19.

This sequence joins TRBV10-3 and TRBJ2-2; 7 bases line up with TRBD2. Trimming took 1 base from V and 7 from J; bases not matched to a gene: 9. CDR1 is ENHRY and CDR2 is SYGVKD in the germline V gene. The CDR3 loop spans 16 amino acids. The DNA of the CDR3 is TGTGCCATCAGTGAGTTTTCGGCGGGAGAGGTCGGGGAGCTGTTTTTT. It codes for CAISEFSAGEVGELFF.

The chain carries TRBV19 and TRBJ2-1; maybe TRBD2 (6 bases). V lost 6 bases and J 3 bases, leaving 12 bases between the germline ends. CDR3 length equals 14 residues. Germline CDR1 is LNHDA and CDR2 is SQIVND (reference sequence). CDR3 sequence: CASSGSIIYNEQFF. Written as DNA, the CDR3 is TGTGCCAGTAGCGGGAGTATCATCTACAATGAGCAGTTCTTC.

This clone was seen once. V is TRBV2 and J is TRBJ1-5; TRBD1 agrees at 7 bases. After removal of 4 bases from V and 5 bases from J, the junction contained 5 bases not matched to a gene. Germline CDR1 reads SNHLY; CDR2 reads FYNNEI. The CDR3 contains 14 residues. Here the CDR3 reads CASSGTGGDQPQHF. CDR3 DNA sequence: TGTGCCAGCAGTGGGACAGGTGGGGATCAGCCCCAGCATTTT.

CDR3 sequence reads: CASSRSGRANNEQFF. The CDR3 DNA is TGTGCCAGCTCTCGTAGCGGGAGGGCCAACAATGAGCAGTTCTTC. V is TRBV18 and J is TRBJ2-1; 11 positions agree with TRBD2. Germline V lookup: CDR1 KGHSH, CDR2 LQKENI. The CDR3 extends over 15 amino acids. The J segment lost 5 bases and the V segment lost 6 bases, leaving 6 bases of the junction unmatched.

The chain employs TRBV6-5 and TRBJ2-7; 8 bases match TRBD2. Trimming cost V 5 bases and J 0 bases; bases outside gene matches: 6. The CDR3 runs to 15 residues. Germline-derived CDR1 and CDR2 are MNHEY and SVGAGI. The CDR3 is CASSRSGTPSYEQYF. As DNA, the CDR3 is TGTGCCAGCAGTCGTAGCGGGACCCCCTCCTACGAGCAGTACTTC.

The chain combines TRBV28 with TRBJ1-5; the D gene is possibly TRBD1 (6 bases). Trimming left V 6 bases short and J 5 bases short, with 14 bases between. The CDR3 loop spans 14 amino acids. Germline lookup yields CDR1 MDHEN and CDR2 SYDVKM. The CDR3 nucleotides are TGTGCCAGCAGCCTTGGACAGCCATATCAGCCCCAGCATTTT. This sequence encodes CASSLGQPYQPQHF.

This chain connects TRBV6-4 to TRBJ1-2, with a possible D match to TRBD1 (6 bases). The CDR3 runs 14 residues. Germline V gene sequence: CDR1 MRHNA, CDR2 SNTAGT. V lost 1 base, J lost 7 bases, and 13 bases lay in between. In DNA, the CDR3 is TGTGCCAGCAGTGACTTTGGGGGGGCCGGTGGCTACACCTTC. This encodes CASSDFGGAGGYTF.

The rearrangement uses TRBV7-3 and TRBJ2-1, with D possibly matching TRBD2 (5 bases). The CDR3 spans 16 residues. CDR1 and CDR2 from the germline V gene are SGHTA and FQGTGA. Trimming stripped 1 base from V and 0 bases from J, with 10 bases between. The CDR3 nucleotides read TGTGCCAGCAGCTTAATTGGCGGGTACTCCTACAATGAGCAGTTCTTC. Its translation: CASSLIGGYSYNEQFF. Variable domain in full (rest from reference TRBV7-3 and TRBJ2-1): GAGVSQTPSNKVTEKGKYVELRCDPISGHTALYWYRQSLGQGPEFLIYFQGTGAADDSGLPNDRFFAVRPEGSVSTLKIQRTERGDSAVYLCASSLIGGYSYNEQFFGPGTRLTVL.

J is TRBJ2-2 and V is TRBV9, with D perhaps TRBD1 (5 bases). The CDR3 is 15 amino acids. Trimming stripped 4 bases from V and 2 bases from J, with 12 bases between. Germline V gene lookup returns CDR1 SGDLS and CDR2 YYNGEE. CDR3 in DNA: TGTGCCAGCAGCCCCCCCCGGACAAACACCGGGGAGCTGTTTTTT. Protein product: CASSPPRTNTGELFF.

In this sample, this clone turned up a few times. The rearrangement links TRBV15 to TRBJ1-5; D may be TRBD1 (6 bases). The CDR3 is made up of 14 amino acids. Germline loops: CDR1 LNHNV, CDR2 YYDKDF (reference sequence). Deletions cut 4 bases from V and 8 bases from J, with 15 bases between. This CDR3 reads CATSKRTAPEPQHF. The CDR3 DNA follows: TGTGCCACCAGCAAACGGACAGCCCCGGAGCCCCAGCATTTT.

The DNA of the CDR3 is TGTGCCAGCAGTTTCTGGACTAGCGGGAGAGGCACCGGGGAGCTGTTTTTT. Its translation is CASSFWTSGRGTGELFF. This chain connects TRBV27 to TRBJ2-2, with 13 bases identical to TRBD2. Per the germline V gene, CDR1 is MNHEY and CDR2 is SMNVEV (reference sequence). The CDR3 runs 17 residues. Trimming cost V 3 bases and J 4 bases; bases outside gene matches: 5.

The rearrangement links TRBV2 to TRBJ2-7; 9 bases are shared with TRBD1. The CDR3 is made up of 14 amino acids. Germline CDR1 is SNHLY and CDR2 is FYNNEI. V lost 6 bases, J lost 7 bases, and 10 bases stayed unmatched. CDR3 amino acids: CASRVWTDRGEQYF. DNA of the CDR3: TGTGCCAGCAGGGTCTGGACCGACAGGGGGGAGCAGTACTTC.

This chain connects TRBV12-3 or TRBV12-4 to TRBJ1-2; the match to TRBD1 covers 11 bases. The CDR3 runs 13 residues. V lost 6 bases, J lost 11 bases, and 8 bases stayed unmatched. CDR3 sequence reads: CASRRGQGAPYTF. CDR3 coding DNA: TGTGCCAGCAGGCGCGGACAGGGGGCTCCTTACACCTTC.

The CDR3 here is CATSDHGTSGRYEQYF. For the CDR3, the DNA is TGTGCCACCAGTGATCACGGGACTAGCGGGCGCTACGAGCAGTACTTC. The chain combines TRBV24-1 with TRBJ2-7; 12 nucleotides align to TRBD2. The CDR3 covers 16 residues. The ends lost 3 bases at V and 3 bases at J; junction bases unmatched: 5. Germline V lookup: CDR1 KGHDR, CDR2 SFDVKD.